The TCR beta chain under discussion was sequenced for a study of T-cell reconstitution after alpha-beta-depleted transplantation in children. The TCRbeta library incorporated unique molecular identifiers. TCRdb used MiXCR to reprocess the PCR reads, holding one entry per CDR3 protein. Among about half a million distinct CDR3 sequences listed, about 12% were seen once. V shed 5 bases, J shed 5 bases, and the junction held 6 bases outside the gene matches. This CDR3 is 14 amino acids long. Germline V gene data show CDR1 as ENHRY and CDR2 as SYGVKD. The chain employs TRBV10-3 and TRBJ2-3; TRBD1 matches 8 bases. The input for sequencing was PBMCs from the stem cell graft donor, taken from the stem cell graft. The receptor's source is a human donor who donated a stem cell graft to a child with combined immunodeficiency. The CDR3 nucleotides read TGTGCCATCAGTTCCGGGACAGGAGGAGATACGCAGTATTTT. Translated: CAISSGTGGDTQYF.